This entry concerns a single T cell receptor (beta chain). Trimming cost V 7 bases and J 0 bases; bases outside gene matches: 5. From germline, CDR1 is MNHNS and CDR2 SASEGT. The length of the CDR3 is 15 residues. The sample comes from a study of OX40 agonist ivuxolimab in advanced cancers. Data came from immunoSEQ multiplex PCR; TCRdb stores just in-frame clones and leaves some out. The sample has around 69,000 clones, roughly nine tenths seen once. The sample in question was CD4+ or CD8+ T cells sorted from blood, obtained in a trial of the OX40 agonist ivuxolimab. The receptor's source is an adult with an advanced solid tumor such as melanoma, head and neck, liver or kidney cancer. The V call is TRBV6-1, the J call TRBJ2-1, with TRBD2 matching 8 bases. The DNA for the CDR3 is TGTGCCAGCATGCGGGAGGTTTTCTCCTACAATGAGCAGTTCTTC. It is translated as CASMREVFSYNEQFF.